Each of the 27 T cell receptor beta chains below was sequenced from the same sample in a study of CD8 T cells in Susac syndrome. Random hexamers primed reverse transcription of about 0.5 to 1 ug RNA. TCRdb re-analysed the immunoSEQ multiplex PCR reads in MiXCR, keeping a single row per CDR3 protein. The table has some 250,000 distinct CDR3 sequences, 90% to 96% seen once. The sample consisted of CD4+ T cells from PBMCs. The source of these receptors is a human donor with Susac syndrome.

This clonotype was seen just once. This CDR3 reads CASRRGDEASGNTIYF. In DNA, the CDR3 is TGTGCCAGCAGACGTGGGGACGAGGCCTCTGGAAACACCATATATTTT. The chain uses TRBV25-1 and TRBJ1-3; maybe TRBD1 (5 bases). The CDR3 loop spans 16 amino acids. Germline V gene data show CDR1 as MGHDK and CDR2 as SYGVNS. The V end lost 6 bases, the J end lost 0 bases, and 15 bases lay between the germline ends.

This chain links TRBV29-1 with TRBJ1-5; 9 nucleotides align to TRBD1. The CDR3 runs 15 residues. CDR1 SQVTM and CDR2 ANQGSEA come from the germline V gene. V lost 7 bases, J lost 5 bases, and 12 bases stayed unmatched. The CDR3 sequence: CSASYGTGMDQPQHF. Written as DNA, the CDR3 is TGCAGCGCGTCCTACGGGACAGGGATGGATCAGCCCCAGCATTTT.

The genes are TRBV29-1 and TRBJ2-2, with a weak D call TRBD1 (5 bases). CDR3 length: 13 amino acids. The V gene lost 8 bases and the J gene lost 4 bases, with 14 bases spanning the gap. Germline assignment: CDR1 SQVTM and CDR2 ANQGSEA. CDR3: CSTRRQTTGELFF. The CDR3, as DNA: TGCAGCACCAGGCGACAGACCACCGGGGAGCTGTTTTTT.

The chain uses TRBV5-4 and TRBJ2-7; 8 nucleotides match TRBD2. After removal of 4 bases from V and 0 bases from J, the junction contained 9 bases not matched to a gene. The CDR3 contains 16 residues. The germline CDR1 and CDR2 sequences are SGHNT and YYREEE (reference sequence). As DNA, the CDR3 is TGTGCCAGCAGCCCAGTCGGCGGGAGGAGCTCCTACGAGCAGTACTTC. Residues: CASSPVGGRSSYEQYF.

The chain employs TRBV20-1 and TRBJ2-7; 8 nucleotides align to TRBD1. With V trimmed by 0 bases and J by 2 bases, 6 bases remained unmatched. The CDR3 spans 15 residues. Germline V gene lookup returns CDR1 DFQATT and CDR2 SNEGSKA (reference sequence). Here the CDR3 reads CSARDVRGPAYEQYF. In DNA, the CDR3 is TGCAGTGCTAGAGATGTCAGGGGGCCCGCCTACGAGCAGTACTTC.

For the CDR3, the DNA is TGTGCCAGCAGTACGGGACAGCTCCAGAACACTGAAGCTTTCTTT. Translation: CASSTGQLQNTEAFF. This rearrangement joins TRBV27 to TRBJ1-1; 7 bases line up with TRBD1. The V gene's germline CDR1 is MNHEY and CDR2 SMNVEV (reference sequence). The CDR3 consists of 15 residues. J gave up 1 base and V 5 bases, and 7 bases lay outside the gene matches.

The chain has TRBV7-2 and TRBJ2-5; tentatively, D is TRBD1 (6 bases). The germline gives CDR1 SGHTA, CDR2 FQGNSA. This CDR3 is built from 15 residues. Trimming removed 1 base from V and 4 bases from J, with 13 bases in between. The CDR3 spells CASSLVPGEPETQYF. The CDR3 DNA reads TGTGCCAGCAGCTTAGTTCCAGGGGAGCCAGAGACCCAGTACTTC.

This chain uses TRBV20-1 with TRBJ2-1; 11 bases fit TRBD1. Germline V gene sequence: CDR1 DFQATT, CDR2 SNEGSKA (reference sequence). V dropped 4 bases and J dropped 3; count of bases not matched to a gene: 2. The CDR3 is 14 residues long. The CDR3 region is CSATGTGGYNEQFF. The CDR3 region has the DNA TGCAGTGCTACGGGGACAGGGGGCTACAATGAGCAGTTCTTC.

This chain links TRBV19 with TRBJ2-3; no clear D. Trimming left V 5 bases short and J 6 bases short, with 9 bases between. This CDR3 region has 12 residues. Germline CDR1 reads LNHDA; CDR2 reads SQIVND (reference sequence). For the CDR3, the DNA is TGTGCCAGTAGTGCCAAGGTGGATACGCAGTATTTT. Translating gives CASSAKVDTQYF.

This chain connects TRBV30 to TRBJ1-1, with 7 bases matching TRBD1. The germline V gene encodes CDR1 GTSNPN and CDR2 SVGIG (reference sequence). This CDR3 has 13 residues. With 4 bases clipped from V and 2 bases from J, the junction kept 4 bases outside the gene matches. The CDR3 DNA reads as TGTGCCTGGAAGGGACAGATTAACACTGAAGCTTTCTTT. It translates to CAWKGQINTEAFF. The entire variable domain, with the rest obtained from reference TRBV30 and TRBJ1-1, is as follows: SQTIHQWPATLVQPVGSPLSLECTVEGTSNPNLYWYRQAAGRGLQLLFYSVGIGQISSEVPQNLSASRPQDRQFILSSKKLLLSDSGFYLCAWKGQINTEAFFGQGTRLTVV.

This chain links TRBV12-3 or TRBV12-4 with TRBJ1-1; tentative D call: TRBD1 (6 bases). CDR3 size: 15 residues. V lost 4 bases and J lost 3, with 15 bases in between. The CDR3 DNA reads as TGTGCCAGCAGTTCATCACAGGGAGGATACACTGAAGCTTTCTTT. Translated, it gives CASSSSQGGYTEAFF.

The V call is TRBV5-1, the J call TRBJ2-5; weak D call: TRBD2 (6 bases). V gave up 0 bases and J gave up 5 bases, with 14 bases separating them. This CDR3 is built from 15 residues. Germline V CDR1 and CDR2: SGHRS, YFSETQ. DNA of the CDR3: TGCGCCAGCAGCTTGGAGAGCGGGCTCTCCGAGACCCAGTACTTC. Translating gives CASSLESGLSETQYF.

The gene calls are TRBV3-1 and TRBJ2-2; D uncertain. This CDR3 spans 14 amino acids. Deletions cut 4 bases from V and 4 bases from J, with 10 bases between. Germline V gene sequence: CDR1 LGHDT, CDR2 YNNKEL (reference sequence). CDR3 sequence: CASSPFEITGELFF. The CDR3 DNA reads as TGTGCCAGCAGCCCCTTTGAAATCACCGGGGAGCTGTTTTTT. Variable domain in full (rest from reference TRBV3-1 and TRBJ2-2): DTAVSQTPKYLVTQMGNDKSIKCEQNLGHDTMYWYKQDSKKFLKIMFSYNNKELIINETVPNRFSPKSPDKAHLNLHINSLELGDSAVYFCASSPFEITGELFFGEGSRLTVL.

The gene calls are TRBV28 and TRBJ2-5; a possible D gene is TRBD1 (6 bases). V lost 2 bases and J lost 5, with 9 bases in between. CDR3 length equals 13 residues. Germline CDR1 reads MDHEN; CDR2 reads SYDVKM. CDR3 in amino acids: CASSLQGIETQYF. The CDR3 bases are TGTGCCAGCAGTTTACAGGGGATTGAGACCCAGTACTTC.

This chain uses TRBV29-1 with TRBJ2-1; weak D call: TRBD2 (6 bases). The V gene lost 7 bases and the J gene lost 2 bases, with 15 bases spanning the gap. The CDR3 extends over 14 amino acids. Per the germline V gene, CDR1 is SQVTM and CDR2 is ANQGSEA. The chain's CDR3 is CSGTRGGTYNEQFF. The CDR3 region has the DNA TGCAGCGGGACACGGGGCGGGACCTACAATGAGCAGTTCTTC.

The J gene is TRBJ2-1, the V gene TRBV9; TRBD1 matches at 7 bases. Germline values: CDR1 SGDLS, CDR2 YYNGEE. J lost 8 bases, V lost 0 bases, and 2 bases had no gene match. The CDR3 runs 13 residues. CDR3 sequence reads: CASSVGGGDEQFF. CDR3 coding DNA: TGTGCCAGCAGCGTAGGAGGGGGCGATGAGCAGTTCTTC.

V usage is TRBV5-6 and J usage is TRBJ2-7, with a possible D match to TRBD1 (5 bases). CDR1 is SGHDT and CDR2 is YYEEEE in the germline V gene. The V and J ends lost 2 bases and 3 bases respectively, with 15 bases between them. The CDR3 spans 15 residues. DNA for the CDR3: TGTGCCAGCAGCTTTTTAGACAGAGCTCACTACGAGCAGTACTTC. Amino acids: CASSFLDRAHYEQYF.

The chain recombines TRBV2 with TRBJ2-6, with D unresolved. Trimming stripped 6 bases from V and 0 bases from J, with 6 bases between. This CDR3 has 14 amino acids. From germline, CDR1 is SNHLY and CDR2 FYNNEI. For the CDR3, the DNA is TGTGCCAGCAGGCTTCTCTCTGGGGCCAACGTCCTGACTTTC. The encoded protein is CASRLLSGANVLTF.

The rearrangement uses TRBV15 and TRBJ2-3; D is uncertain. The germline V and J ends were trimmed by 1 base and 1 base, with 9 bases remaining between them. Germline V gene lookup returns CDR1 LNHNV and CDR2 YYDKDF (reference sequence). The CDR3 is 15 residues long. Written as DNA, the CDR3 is TGTGCCACCAGCAGAGGTCAGATTGGCACAGATACGCAGTATTTT. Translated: CATSRGQIGTDTQYF.

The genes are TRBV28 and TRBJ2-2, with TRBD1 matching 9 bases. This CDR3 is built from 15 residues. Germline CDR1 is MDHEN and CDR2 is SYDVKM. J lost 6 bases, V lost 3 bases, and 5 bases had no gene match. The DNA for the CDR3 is TGTGCCAGCAGTTTCCCACAGGGGGCCGCCGGGGAGCTGTTTTTT. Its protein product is CASSFPQGAAGELFF.

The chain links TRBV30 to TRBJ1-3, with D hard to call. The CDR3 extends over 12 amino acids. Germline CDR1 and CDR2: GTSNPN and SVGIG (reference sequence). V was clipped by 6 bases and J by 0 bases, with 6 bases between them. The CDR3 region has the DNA TGTGCCTGTACAGACTCTGGAAACACCATATATTTT. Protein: CACTDSGNTIYF. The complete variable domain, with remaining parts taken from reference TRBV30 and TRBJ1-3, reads SQTIHQWPATLVQPVGSPLSLECTVEGTSNPNLYWYRQAAGRGLQLLFYSVGIGQISSEVPQNLSASRPQDRQFILSSKKLLLSDSGFYLCACTDSGNTIYFGEGSWLTVV.

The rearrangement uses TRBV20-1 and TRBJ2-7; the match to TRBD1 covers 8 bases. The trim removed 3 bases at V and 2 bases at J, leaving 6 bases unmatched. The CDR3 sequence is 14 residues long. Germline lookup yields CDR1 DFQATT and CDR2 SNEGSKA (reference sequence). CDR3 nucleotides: TGCAGTGCTAGGTTCCCGGGACAGGCCTACGAGCAGTACTTC. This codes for CSARFPGQAYEQYF.

The CDR3 sequence is CASSHLADIQETQYF. As DNA, the CDR3 is TGTGCCAGCAGCCACCTAGCGGACATCCAAGAGACCCAGTACTTC. The chain carries TRBV14 and TRBJ2-5; 7 bases fit TRBD2. Trimming took 3 bases from V and 1 from J; bases not matched to a gene: 5. The CDR3 has 15 amino acids. CDR1 and CDR2 from the germline V gene are SGHDN and FVKESK. The full variable domain, completed using reference TRBV14 and TRBJ2-5, is EAGVTQFPSHSVIEKGQTVTLRCDPISGHDNLYWYRRVMGKEIKFLLHFVKESKQDESGMPNNRFLAERTGGTYSTLKVQPAELEDSGVYFCASSHLADIQETQYFGPGTRLLVL.

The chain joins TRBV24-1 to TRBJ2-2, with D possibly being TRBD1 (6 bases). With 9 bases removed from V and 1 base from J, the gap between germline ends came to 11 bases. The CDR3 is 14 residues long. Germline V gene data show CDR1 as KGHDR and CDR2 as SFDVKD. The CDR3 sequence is CATDGDMNTGELFF. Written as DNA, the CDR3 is TGTGCCACCGACGGGGACATGAACACCGGGGAGCTGTTTTTT.

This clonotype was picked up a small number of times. In DNA, the CDR3 is TGTGCCAGCAGCTTATTTACTGATACGCAGTATTTT. Its protein product is CASSLFTDTQYF. The chain recombines TRBV7-2 with TRBJ2-3; no reliable D call. The CDR3 consists of 12 residues. Trimming cost V 2 bases and J 6 bases, with 6 bases left between them. In germline, CDR1 is SGHTA, CDR2 FQGNSA.

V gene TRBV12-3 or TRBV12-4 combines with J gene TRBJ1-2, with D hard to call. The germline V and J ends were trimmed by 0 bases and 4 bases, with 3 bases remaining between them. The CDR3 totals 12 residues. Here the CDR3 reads CASSLATYGYTF. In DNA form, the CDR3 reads TGTGCCAGCAGTTTAGCCACCTATGGCTACACCTTC.

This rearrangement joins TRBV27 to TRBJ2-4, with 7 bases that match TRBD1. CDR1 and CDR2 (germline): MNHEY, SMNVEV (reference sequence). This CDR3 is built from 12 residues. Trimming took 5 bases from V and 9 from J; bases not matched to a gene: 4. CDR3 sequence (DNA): TGTGCCAGCAGTACGGGACAGAGCATTCAGTACTTC. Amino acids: CASSTGQSIQYF.